This T cell receptor beta chain was sequenced for a study of shared clonotypes between healthy human individuals. Study details: For every donor, three CD4 naive, three CD4 memory, two CD8 naive and one CD8 memory plates were used.

TCRdb's table, derived via immunoSEQ multiplex PCR, lists solely in-frame clones and lacks some. The sample includes roughly 2.6 million clones, more than 80% of them seen just once. This CDR3 contains 14 residues. The V segment lost 4 bases and the J segment 1 base; nucleotides outside the gene matches: 3. Germline CDR1 SGHRS, CDR2 YFSETQ. Turning to this clone: Its matching antigen is unknown. Other nucleotide sequences in the sample specify the same CDR3.

Study findings and constraints: The authors sampled blood alone, and tissue repertoires likely differ. Clonotype sharing among donors, it was expected, would be affected by sequencing depth. Relative to their counterparts shared across all four donors, non-shared clonotypes exhibited diminished generation probabilities.

The sequence was obtained from a man in his late teens or twenties in good health. V usage is TRBV5-1 and J usage is TRBJ2-7; 9 bases are shared with TRBD1. Material: naive CD4+ T cells sorted from blood. Subset indicated: CD45RA+ positively selected. The CDR3 loop reads CASSAGQGSYEQYF. The CDR3 DNA reads as TGCGCCAGCAGCGCTGGACAGGGGTCCTACGAGCAGTACTTC.